These 12 T cell receptor beta chains came from one sample sequenced in a study of beta chain features in type 1 diabetes (dated by TCRdb to the late 2010s). Library generation was performed with the immunoSEQ multiplex PCR assay. All of the isolated RNA was reverse transcribed with the High Capacity cDNA Reverse Transcription Kit, so expressed TCRB transcripts were sequenced. The immuneACCESS repertoire file appears here via TCRdb, limited to in-frame rearrangements. These files lack a portion of the clones; in checked studies, under half of the deficit traces to unresolved V genes, and the cause of the others is not known. For this sample the table gives about 350,000 clones, of which around a fifth were detected only once. The ten largest account for 0.044% of the sample. Sequencing was carried out using naive CD4+ T cells from blood. In the paper's terms, the cell subset or site label means: true naive CD4+ T cells. The receptor set was obtained from a woman aged 18-29 years in good health.

A few counts support this clone. The chain recombines TRBV27 with TRBJ2-7, with D possibly being TRBD2 (5 bases). There are 14 residues in the CDR3. Trimming took off 6 bases at V and 4 bases at J, with 16 bases between the two ends. Germline V gives CDR1 MNHEY, CDR2 SMNVEV (reference sequence). Here the CDR3 DNA reads TGTGCCAGCAGCGTGGAGGCCGGGAATTACGAGCAGTACTTC. Protein: CASSVEAGNYEQYF.

The chain has TRBV7-9 and TRBJ2-3; D is undetermined. The CDR3 covers 14 residues. V lost 1 base and J 4 bases, leaving 9 bases between the germline ends. Germline lookup yields CDR1 SEHNR and CDR2 FQNEAQ (reference sequence). The CDR3 nucleotides read TGTGCCAGCAGCTTAGGGCATATGGCAGATACGCAGTATTTT. Amino acids: CASSLGHMADTQYF. Drawing the rest from reference TRBV7-9 and TRBJ2-3, the complete variable domain is DTGVSQNPRHKITKRGQNVTFRCDPISEHNRLYWYRQTLGQGPEFLTYFQNEAQLEKSRLLSDRFSAERPKGSFSTLEIQRTEQGDSAMYLCASSLGHMADTQYFGPGTRLTVL.

In its sample, this clone was seen a few times. The genes are TRBV4-2 and TRBJ1-1; D is undetermined. CDR3 length equals 15 residues. Germline V gene lookup returns CDR1 LGHNA and CDR2 YNFKEQ. V was cut by 0 bases and J by 3 bases, with 11 bases left in between. CDR3 sequence reads: CASSQDRRTYTEAFF. The CDR3 nucleotides read TGTGCCAGCAGCCAAGACCGGAGAACTTACACTGAAGCTTTCTTT.

This clone has a handful of counts. The rearrangement uses TRBV29-1 and TRBJ2-5; 7 bases fit TRBD1. The germline gives CDR1 SQVTM, CDR2 ANQGSEA. This CDR3 contains 13 residues. The J segment lost 5 bases and the V segment lost 4 bases, leaving 7 bases of the junction unmatched. CDR3 DNA: TGCAGCGTTGGTGAGGGGGCCTGGGAGACCCAGTACTTC. Translation: CSVGEGAWETQYF.

This clone showed up just a few times. The V gene is TRBV4-3, the J gene TRBJ2-5; weak D call: TRBD1 (5 bases). Germline loops: CDR1 LGHNA, CDR2 YSLEER. This CDR3 comprises 14 residues. Trimming took 3 bases from V and 5 from J, leaving 13 bases between them. CDR3 sequence (DNA): TGCGCCAGCAGCCAGGGGCCCGATGGGGAGACCCAGTACTTC. This codes for CASSQGPDGETQYF.

This chain joins TRBV5-1 and TRBJ2-7, with 9 bases lining up with TRBD1. Germline V CDR1 and CDR2: SGHRS, YFSETQ. The CDR3 covers 13 residues. V lost 5 bases and J lost 6; bases outside the gene matches: 6. CDR3: CASSMGQGAEQYF. CDR3 bases: TGCGCCAGCAGTATGGGACAGGGTGCCGAGCAGTACTTC.

The chain has TRBV2 and TRBJ2-1, with 10 bases identical to TRBD2. The germline V gene encodes CDR1 SNHLY and CDR2 FYNNEI. Trimming cost V 0 bases and J 9 bases; bases outside gene matches: 5. The CDR3 contains 15 residues. The CDR3 DNA follows: TGTGCCAGCAGTGAAGCAAGCGGGGGGGCCGGTGAGCAGTTCTTC. It is translated as CASSEASGGAGEQFF.

This clone was observed a few times. V usage is TRBV5-1 and J usage is TRBJ2-1; tentative D call: TRBD2 (5 bases). The V and J ends lost 5 bases and 0 bases respectively, with 12 bases between them. The CDR3 consists of 15 residues. CDR1 is SGHRS, CDR2 YFSETQ, per germline. In DNA, the CDR3 is TGCGCCAGCAGATTCGGCAGCGGCTCCTACAATGAGCAGTTCTTC. This sequence encodes CASRFGSGSYNEQFF.

The chain combines TRBV21-1 with TRBJ2-7; the table's D call, TRBD2, was not checked against the DNA. TRBV21-1 is shown as a pseudogene. This CDR3 has 16 amino acids. DNA of the CDR3: TGTGCCAGCAGCAAAGGTCCGACGGGGGTGGGCTACGAGCAGTACTTC. Its protein product is CASSKGPTGVGYEQYF.

The J gene is TRBJ2-3, the V gene TRBV5-1; D may be TRBD1 (6 bases). Between the trimmed V and J ends, which lost 2 bases and 0 bases, there was a span of 10 bases. The V gene's germline CDR1 is SGHRS and CDR2 YFSETQ. The CDR3 contains 15 residues. The CDR3 DNA is TGCGCCAGCAGCTTCCGACAGGCTAGCACAGATACGCAGTATTTT. It specifies CASSFRQASTDTQYF.

This clone was seen only a few times. The rearrangement joins TRBV6-6 to TRBJ2-6; tentative D call: TRBD1 (6 bases). Trimming removed 6 bases from V and 1 base from J, with 10 bases in between. Germline loops: CDR1 MNHNY, CDR2 SVGAGI (reference sequence). The CDR3 sequence is 15 residues long. The CDR3 loop is CASRKQGSGANVLTF. The CDR3 region has the DNA TGTGCCAGCAGAAAACAGGGATCTGGGGCCAACGTCCTGACTTTC.

V gene TRBV7-6 combines with J gene TRBJ2-7; D possibly corresponds to TRBD2 (6 bases). This CDR3 is 14 amino acids long. Germline lookup yields CDR1 SGHVS and CDR2 FNYEAQ. Between the trimmed V and J ends, which lost 5 bases and 5 bases, there was a span of 16 bases. The CDR3 nucleotides read TGTGCCAGCAGCCCTTACTCGGGAGTGGACGAGCAGTACTTC. Protein sequence: CASSPYSGVDEQYF.